The TCR beta chain under discussion was sequenced for a study of blood T cell repertoires in COVID-19. The J segment lost 8 bases and the V segment lost 1 base, leaving 7 bases of the junction unmatched. This CDR3 is 15 amino acids long. Germline CDR1 reads KGHSH; CDR2 reads LQKENI. Generated by immunoSEQ multiplex PCR, the TCRdb table keeps only in-frame clones and is missing some. Of 110,000 to 150,000 clones in the sample, about nine tenths were seen once. The sample taken for sequencing was PBMCs or T cells enriched from blood (not recorded which). The origin of this receptor is a man between 50 and 59 years old who had recovered from COVID-19. The chain links TRBV18 to TRBJ1-4; the match to TRBD1 covers 7 bases. This CDR3 reads CASSPRTGQREKLFF. Here the CDR3 DNA reads TGTGCCAGCTCACCACGGACAGGTCAGCGGGAAAAACTGTTTTTT.